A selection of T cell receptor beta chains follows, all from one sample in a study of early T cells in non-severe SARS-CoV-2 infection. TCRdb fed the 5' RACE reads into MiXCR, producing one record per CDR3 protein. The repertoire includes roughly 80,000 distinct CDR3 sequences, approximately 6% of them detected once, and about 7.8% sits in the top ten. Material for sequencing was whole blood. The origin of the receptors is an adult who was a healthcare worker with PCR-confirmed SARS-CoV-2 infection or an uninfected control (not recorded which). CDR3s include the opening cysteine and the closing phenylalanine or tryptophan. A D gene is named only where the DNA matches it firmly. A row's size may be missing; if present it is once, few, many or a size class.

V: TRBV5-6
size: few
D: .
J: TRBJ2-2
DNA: TGTGCCAGCAGCTTGGGGCTCATGCTGAACACCGGGGAGCTGTTTTTT
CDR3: CASSLGLMLNTGELFF

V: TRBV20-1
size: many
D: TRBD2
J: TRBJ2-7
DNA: TGCAGTGCGCCTTCGATTAGCGGGGGAACCTACGAGCAGTACTTC
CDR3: CSAPSISGGTYEQYF

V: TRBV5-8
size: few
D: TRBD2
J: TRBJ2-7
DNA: TGTGCCAGCAGCTTGGGACTAGCGGGAGGGCCCGGGAGTGAGCAGTACTTC
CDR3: CASSLGLAGGPGSEQYF

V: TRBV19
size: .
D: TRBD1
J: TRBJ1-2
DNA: TGTGCCAGTAGTACACCGGGACAGAACATCTATGGCTACACCTTC
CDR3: CASSTPGQNIYGYTF

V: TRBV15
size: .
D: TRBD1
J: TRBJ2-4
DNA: TGTGCCACCAGCAGAGATACGACAGGGGGCCCTTTAGCCAAAAACATTCAGTACTTC
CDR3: CATSRDTTGGPLAKNIQYF

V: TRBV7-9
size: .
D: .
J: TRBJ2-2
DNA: TGTGCCAGCAGCTTAGGTGGCAGCGTTTACCGATCCGGGGAGCTGTTTTTT
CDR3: CASSLGGSVYRSGELFF

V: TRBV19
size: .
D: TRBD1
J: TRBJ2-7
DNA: TGTGCCAGTAGTATAGGCTCCGGGACAGGGGGCAGGCACGAGCAGTACTTC
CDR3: CASSIGSGTGGRHEQYF

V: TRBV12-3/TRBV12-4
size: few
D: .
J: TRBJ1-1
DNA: TGTGCCAGCAGTTTATCGGGGCATACTGAAGCTTTCTTT
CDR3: CASSLSGHTEAFF

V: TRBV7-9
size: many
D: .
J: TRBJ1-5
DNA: TGTGCCAGCAGCTTATTCGGGGGCAATCAGCCCCAGCATTTT
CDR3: CASSLFGGNQPQHF

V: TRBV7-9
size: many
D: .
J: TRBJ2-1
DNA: TGTGCCAGCAGCTTAGGAGGAGCGGACAATGAGCAGTTCTTC
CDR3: CASSLGGADNEQFF

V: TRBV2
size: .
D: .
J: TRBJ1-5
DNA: TGTGCCAGCAGTGGTTTGGTGGACAATCAGCCCCAGCATTTT
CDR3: CASSGLVDNQPQHF

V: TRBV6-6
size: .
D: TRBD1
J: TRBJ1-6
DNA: TGTGCCAGCAATGGACGACAGGGCTCCTATAATTCACCCCTCCACTTT
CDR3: CASNGRQGSYNSPLHF

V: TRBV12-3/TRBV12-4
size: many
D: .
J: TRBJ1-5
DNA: TGTGCCAGCAGTTTAGGGCCGGGGCCCGGTCAGCCCCAGCATTTT
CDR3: CASSLGPGPGQPQHF

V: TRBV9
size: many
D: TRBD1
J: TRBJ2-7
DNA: TGTGCCAGCAGCCCAGGACAGGATTACGAGCAGTACTTC
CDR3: CASSPGQDYEQYF

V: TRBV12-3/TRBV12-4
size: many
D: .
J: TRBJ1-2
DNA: TGTGCCAGCAGTTTAGGGGCGGGAAATGGCTACACCTTC
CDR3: CASSLGAGNGYTF

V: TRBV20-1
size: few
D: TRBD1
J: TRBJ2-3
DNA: TGCAGTGTCCCGGGACAGGGGGCCACAGATACGCAGTATTTT
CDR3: CSVPGQGATDTQYF

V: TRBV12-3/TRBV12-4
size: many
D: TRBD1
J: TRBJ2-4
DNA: TGTGCCAGCAGTTTCTCGGCGGGACAGGGGAATAACATTCAGTACTTC
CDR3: CASSFSAGQGNNIQYF

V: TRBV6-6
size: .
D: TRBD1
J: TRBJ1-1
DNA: TGTGCCAGCAGTTACACCCCAGGGGGCACTGAAGCTTTCTTT
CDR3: CASSYTPGGTEAFF

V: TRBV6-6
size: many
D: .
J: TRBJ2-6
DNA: TGTGCCAGCAGTTACTCAGCAGGGCTCTCTGGGGCCAACGTCCTGACTTTC
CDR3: CASSYSAGLSGANVLTF

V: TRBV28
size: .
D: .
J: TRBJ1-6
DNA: TGTGCCAGCAGTTTAGGCGACGGGCATTCACCCCTCCACTTT
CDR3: CASSLGDGHSPLHF

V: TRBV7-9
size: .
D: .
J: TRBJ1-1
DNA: TGTGCCAGCAGCCAGGGCTTCCGGATGAACACTGAAGCTTTCTTT
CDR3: CASSQGFRMNTEAFF

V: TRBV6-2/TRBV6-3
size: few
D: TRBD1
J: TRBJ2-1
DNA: TGTGCCAGCAGTCCCGGGACAGAAATTTACAATGAGCAGTTCTTC
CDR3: CASSPGTEIYNEQFF

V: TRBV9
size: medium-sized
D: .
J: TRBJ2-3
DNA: TGTGCCAGCAGCGACCCGCAGGAAGATACGCAGTATTTT
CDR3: CASSDPQEDTQYF

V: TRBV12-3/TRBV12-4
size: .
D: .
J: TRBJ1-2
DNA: TGTGCCAGCAGTCTAGAGGGTGAACTCTATGGCTACACCTTC
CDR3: CASSLEGELYGYTF

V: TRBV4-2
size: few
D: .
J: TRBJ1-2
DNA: TGTGCCAGCAGCCAAGGTCCCGGGACTCAGTATGGCTACACCTTC
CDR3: CASSQGPGTQYGYTF

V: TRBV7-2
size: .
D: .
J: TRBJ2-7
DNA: TGTGCCAGCAGCTTCGGCGACGGGTTTCACGACGAGCTGTACTTC
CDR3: CASSFGDGFHDELYF

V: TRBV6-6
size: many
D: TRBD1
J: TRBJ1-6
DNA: TGTGCCAGCAGCCTAACAGGGGGGAAGGGGAATTCACCCCTCCACTTT
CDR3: CASSLTGGKGNSPLHF

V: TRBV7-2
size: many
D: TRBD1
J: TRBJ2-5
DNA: TGTGCCAGCAGCCGCCGGACAGGATGGGAGACCCAGTACTTC
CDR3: CASSRRTGWETQYF

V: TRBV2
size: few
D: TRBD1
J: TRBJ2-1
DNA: TGTGCCAGCAATAGGGGGACAGGGAACAATGAGCAGTTCTTC
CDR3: CASNRGTGNNEQFF

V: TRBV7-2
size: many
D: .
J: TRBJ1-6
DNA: TGTGCCAGCAGCTTAGCAGTCAGGGTAAATTCACCCCTCCACTTT
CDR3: CASSLAVRVNSPLHF

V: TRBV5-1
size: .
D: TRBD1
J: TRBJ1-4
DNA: TGCGCCAGCAGCCCAGGGGGTAGCAATGAAAAACTGTTTTTT
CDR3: CASSPGGSNEKLFF

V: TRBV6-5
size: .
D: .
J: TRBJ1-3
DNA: TGTGCCAGCAGTTACCTTCCAGGGACCACCGGATCTGGAAACACCATATATTTT
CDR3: CASSYLPGTTGSGNTIYF

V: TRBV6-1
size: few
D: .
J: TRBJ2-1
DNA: TGTGCCAGCAGTGATTGGGGTGCCTCCTACAATGAGCAGTTCTTC
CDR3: CASSDWGASYNEQFF

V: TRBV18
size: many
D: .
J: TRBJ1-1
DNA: TGTGCCAGCTCACCTTCGATGAACACTGAAGCTTTCTTT
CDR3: CASSPSMNTEAFF

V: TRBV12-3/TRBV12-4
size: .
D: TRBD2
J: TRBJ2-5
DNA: TGTGCCAGCAGTTCCGGGCGGGGGGGCGGAGAGACCCAGTACTTC
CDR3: CASSSGRGGGETQYF

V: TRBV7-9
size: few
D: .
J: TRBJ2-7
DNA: TGTGCCAGCAGCTTAGGCGGGACGGCGAGCTCCTACGAGCAGTACTTC
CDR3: CASSLGGTASSYEQYF

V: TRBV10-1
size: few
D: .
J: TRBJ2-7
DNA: TGCGCCAGCAGTGAAGCGAGACTCCCCTACGAGCAGTACTTC
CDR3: CASSEARLPYEQYF

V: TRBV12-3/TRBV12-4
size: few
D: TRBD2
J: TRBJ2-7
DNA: TGTGCCAGCAGTTTGGGGCTAGCGGGTCCCTACGAGCAGTACTTC
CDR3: CASSLGLAGPYEQYF

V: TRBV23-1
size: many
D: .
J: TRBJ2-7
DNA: TGCGCCAGCAGTCCCCTCCTCCCCGCGCGGAGTGACGAGCAGTACTTC
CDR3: CASSPLLPARSDEQYF

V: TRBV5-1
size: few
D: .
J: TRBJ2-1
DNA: TGCGCCAGCAGCTTGGACGGGCAGGTGTCCAATGAGCAGTTCTTC
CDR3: CASSLDGQVSNEQFF

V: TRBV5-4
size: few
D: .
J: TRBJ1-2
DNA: TGTGCCAGCAGCTTCCCAGCAGGCTCCCGGGGCTACACCTTC
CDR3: CASSFPAGSRGYTF

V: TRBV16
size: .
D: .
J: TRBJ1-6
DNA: TGTGCCAGCAGCCAAAACAGCGGAGATTCACCCCTCCACTTT
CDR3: CASSQNSGDSPLHF

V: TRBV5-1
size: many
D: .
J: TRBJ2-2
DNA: TGCGCCAGCAGCTTGGGATTTGCGTCGAACACCGGGGAGCTGTTTTTT
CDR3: CASSLGFASNTGELFF

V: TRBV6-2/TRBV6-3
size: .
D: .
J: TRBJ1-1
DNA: TGTGCCAGCAGTACAGGGATGAACACTGAAGCTTTCTTT
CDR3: CASSTGMNTEAFF

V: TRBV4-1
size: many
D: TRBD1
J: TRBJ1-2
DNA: TGCGCCAGCAGCCACCAGGCCGGACAGGCCTATGGCTACACCTTC
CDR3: CASSHQAGQAYGYTF

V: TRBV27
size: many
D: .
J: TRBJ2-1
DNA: TGTGCCAGCAGTTTATTGAGCGGCACGGGTGGTGAGCAGTTCTTC
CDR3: CASSLLSGTGGEQFF

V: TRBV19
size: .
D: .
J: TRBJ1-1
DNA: TGTGCCAGTATCCCCCACGGGGGGGACACTGAAGCTTTCTTT
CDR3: CASIPHGGDTEAFF

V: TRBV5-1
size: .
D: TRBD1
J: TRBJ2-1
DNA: TGCGCCAGCAGCTCCGGGACAGAGGTATACAATGAGCAGTTCTTC
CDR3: CASSSGTEVYNEQFF

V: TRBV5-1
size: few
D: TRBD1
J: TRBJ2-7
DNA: TGCGCCAGCAGCGCCGGACAGGGTTCCCCCTTCGAGCAGTACTTC
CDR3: CASSAGQGSPFEQYF

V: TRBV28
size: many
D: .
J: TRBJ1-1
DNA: TGTGCCAGCAGTTTAGGGGGGGCTGGGACTGAAGCTTTCTTT
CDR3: CASSLGGAGTEAFF

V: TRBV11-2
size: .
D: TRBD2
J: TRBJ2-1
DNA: TGTGCCAGCAGCTTAGGAGCGGGAAGGTACAATGAGCAGTTCTTC
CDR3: CASSLGAGRYNEQFF

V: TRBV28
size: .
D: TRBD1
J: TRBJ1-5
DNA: TGTGCCAGCAGTTTAATGGACAGGGGGCGTCAGCCCCAGCATTTT
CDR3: CASSLMDRGRQPQHF

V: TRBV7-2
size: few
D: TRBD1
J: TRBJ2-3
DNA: TGTGCCAGCACGGACAGGAACACAGATACGCAGTATTTT
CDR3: CASTDRNTDTQYF

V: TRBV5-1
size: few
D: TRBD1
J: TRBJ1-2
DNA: TGCGCCAGCAGCTTGGCAACAGGGGCGTATGAGGACTACACCTTC
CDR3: CASSLATGAYEDYTF